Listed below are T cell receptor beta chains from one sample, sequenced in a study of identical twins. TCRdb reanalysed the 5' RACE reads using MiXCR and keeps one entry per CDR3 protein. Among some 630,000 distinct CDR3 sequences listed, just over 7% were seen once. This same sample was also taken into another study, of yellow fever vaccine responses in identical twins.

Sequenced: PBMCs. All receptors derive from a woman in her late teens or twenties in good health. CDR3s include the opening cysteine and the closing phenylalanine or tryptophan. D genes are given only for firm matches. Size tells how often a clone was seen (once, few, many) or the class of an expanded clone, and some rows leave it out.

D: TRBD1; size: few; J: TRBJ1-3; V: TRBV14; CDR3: CASSPWTGGNTIYF; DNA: TGTGCCAGCAGCCCCTGGACAGGTGGAAACACCATATATTTT
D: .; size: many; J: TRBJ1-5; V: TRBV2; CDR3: CATKGGEVDQPQHF; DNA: TGTGCCACCAAAGGGGGAGAGGTAGATCAGCCCCAGCATTTT
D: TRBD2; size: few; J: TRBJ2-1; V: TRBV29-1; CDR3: CSAGFSGREQFF; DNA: TGCAGCGCGGGCTTTAGCGGGAGGGAGCAGTTCTTC
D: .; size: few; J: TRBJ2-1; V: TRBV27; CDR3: CASSSWQGGPYNEQFF; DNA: TGTGCCAGCAGCTCCTGGCAGGGAGGACCCTACAATGAGCAGTTCTTC
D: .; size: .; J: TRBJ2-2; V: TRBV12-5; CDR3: CASGLGSDFTTEYTGELFF; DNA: TGTGCTAGTGGTTTGGGGAGCGACTTCACGACGGAGTACACCGGGGAGCTGTTTTTT
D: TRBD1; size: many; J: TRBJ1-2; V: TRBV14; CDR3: CASSQATGNYGYTF; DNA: TGTGCCAGCAGCCAAGCGACAGGGAACTATGGCTACACCTTC
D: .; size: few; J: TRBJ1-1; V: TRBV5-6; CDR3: CASSEKSWFMDTNTEAFF; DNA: TGTGCCTCCTCAGAGAAATCATGGTTCATGGACACGAACACTGAAGCTTTCTTT
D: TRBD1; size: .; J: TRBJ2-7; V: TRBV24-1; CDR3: CATSDRTGLLEEQYF; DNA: TGTGCCACCAGTGATCGGACAGGTCTATTGGAAGAGCAGTACTTC
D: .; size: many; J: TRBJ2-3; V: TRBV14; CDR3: CASSQDSGSPTDTQYF; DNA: TGTGCCAGCAGCCAAGACTCAGGGTCACCCACAGATACGCAGTATTTT
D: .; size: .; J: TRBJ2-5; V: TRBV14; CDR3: CASSQEKGHHEETQYF; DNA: TGTGCCAGCAGCCAAGAGAAGGGGCACCATGAAGAGACCCAGTACTTC
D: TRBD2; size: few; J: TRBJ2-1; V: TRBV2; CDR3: CATPLAGVNEQFF; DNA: TGTGCCACACCCCTAGCGGGAGTAAATGAGCAGTTCTTC
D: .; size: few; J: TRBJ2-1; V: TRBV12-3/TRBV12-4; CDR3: CASSFVAGHRNNEQFF; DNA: TGTGCCAGCAGTTTCGTCGCGGGACACCGGAACAATGAGCAGTTCTTC
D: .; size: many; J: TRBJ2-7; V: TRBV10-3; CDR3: CAISESFTWDEQYF; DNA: TGTGCCATCAGTGAGTCGTTCACTTGGGACGAGCAGTACTTC
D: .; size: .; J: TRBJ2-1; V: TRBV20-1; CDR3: CSARRLSNEQFF; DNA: TGCAGTGCTAGAAGGCTTTCAAATGAGCAGTTCTTC
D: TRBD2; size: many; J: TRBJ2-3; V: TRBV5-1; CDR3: CASSELSGSGTDTQYF; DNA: TGCGCCAGCAGCGAACTAAGCGGGAGCGGAACAGATACGCAGTATTTT
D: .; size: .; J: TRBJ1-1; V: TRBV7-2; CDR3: CASTPGPWTEAFF; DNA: TGTGCCAGCACCCCAGGTCCGTGGACTGAAGCTTTCTTT
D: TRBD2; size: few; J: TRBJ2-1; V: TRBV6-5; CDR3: CASSYHGGGSSYNEQFF; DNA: TGTGCCAGCAGTTACCACGGGGGGGGTAGCTCCTACAATGAGCAGTTCTTC
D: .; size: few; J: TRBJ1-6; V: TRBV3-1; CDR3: CASRGAAELYNSPLHF; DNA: TGTGCCAGCAGGGGGGCCGCGGAACTCTATAATTCACCCCTCCACTTT
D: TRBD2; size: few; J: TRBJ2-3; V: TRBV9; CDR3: CASSSRLAGLTDTQYF; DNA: TGTGCCAGCAGCTCCCGACTAGCGGGATTAACAGATACGCAGTATTTT
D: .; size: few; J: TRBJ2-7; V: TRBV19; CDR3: CASADSRAGYEQYF; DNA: TGTGCCAGTGCCGACAGTCGAGCGGGCTACGAGCAGTACTTC
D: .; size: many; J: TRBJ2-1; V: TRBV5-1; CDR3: CASSLLVNEQFF; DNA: TGCGCCAGCAGCTTGTTGGTCAATGAGCAGTTCTTC
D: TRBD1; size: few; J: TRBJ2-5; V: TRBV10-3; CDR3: CAIGTGSGSETQYF; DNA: TGTGCCATAGGGACAGGGAGCGGGTCAGAGACCCAGTACTTC
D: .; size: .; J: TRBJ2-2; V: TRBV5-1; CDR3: CASSSDLANTGELFF; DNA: TGCGCCAGCAGCTCGGACTTAGCGAACACCGGGGAGCTGTTTTTT
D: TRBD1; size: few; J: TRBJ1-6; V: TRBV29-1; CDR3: CSVRTGDNSPLHF; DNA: TGCAGCGTGAGGACAGGGGATAATTCACCCCTCCACTTT
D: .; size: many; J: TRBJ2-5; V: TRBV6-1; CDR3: CASTTGRVLETQYF; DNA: TGTGCCAGCACCACCGGGCGGGTCCTGGAGACCCAGTACTTC
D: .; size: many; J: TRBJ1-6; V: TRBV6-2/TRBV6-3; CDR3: CASSYSRSPLHF; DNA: TGTGCCAGCAGTTACTCGCGGTCACCCCTCCACTTT
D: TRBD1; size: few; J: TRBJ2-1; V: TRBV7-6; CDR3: CASSARSSGGNEQFF; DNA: TGTGCCAGCAGCGCACGGTCCTCAGGGGGCAATGAGCAGTTCTTC
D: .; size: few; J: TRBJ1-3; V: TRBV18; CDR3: CASSPYHGNTIYF; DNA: TGTGCCAGCTCACCGTATCATGGAAACACCATATATTTT
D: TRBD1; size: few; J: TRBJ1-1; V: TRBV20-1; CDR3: CSAPMTGMNTEAFF; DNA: TGCAGTGCGCCGATGACAGGGATGAACACTGAAGCTTTCTTT
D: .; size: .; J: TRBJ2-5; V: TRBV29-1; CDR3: CSVTSGETQYF; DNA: TGCAGCGTGACTAGTGGCGAGACCCAGTACTTC
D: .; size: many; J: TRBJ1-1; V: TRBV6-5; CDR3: CASSYDHGKTEAFF; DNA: TGTGCCAGCAGTTACGACCATGGGAAGACTGAAGCTTTCTTT
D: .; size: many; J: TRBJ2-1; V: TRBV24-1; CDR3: CATSDPGNEQFF; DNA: TGTGCCACCAGTGATCCAGGAAATGAGCAGTTCTTC
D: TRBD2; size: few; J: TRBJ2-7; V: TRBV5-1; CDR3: CASSLEGGRAHEQYF; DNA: TGCGCCAGCAGCTTGGAAGGCGGGAGGGCCCACGAGCAGTACTTC
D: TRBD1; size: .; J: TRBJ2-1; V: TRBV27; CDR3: CASRLRQGNEQFF; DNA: TGTGCCAGCAGGCTCCGACAGGGCAATGAGCAGTTCTTC
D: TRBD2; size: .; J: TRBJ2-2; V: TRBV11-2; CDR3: CASSSFEGGRETGELFF; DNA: TGTGCCAGCAGCTCTTTCGAGGGCGGGAGGGAAACCGGGGAGCTGTTTTTT
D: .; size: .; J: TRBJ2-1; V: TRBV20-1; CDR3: CSAVDRRSYNEQFF; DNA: TGCAGCGCTGTCGACAGGCGCTCCTACAATGAGCAGTTCTTC
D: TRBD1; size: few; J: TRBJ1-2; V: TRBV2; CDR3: CASNQKQGRDYGYTF; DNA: TGTGCCAGCAACCAGAAACAGGGGAGGGACTATGGCTACACCTTC
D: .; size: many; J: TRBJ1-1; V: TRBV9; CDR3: CASSVESMNTEAFF; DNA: TGTGCCAGCAGCGTAGAGTCTATGAACACTGAAGCTTTCTTT
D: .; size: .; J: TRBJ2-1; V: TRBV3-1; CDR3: CASSQEGPRGAEQFF; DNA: TGTGCCAGCAGCCAAGAGGGCCCCAGAGGGGCCGAGCAGTTCTTC
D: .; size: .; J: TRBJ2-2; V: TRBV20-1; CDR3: CSARVGASPTGELFF; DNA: TGCAGTGCTAGAGTTGGAGCGTCCCCCACCGGGGAGCTGTTTTTT